The rows below give T cell receptor beta chains drawn from one sample of a study of blood T cell repertoires in COVID-19. TCRdb's table, derived via immunoSEQ multiplex PCR, lists solely in-frame clones and lacks some. The sample shows about 200,000 clones, 89% of them seen only once. The sample consisted of peripheral blood. All receptors come from a man aged 60 to 69 who had recovered from COVID-19. Both conserved end residues are part of each CDR3. A D gene is named only where the DNA matches it firmly. Clone size is not always given. Where it is, it says once, few, many or a class for expanded clones.

v_gene	abundance	d_gene	j_gene	CDR3nt	CDR3aa
TRBV29-1	-	-	TRBJ2-5	TGCAGCGTTGGTGTCCCCTCGGAGACCCAGTACTTC	CSVGVPSETQYF
TRBV3-1/TRBV3-2	few	TRBD1	TRBJ2-3	TGTGCCAGCAGCCAAGAGTTAACAGGGGGGACAGATACGCAGTATTTT	CASSQELTGGTDTQYF
TRBV24-1	-	-	TRBJ1-1	TGTGCCACCAGGTCTACAGAGGGCACTGAAGCTTTCTTT	CATRSTEGTEAFF
TRBV27	-	-	TRBJ1-5	TGTGCCAGCAGTTTACCCGGGACTCTTCCGTGCCGGGCAACAAAGCAGCCCCAGCATTTT	CASSLPGTLPCRATKQPQHF
TRBV5-8	-	-	TRBJ2-1	TGTGCCAGCAGCCGTCAGGGTATCTCCTACAATGAGCAGTTCTTC	CASSRQGISYNEQFF
TRBV5-1	-	-	TRBJ1-5	TGCGCCAGCAGCCTGACAGGAAACAATCAGCCCCAGCATTTT	CASSLTGNNQPQHF
TRBV12-3/TRBV12-4	once	TRBD1	TRBJ2-1	TGTGCCAGCAGGCGGACAGGGAACAATGAGCAGTTCTTC	CASRRTGNNEQFF
TRBV18	-	-	TRBJ1-1	TGTGCCAGCTCACCATCTGGGAGGGACACTGAAGCTTTCTTT	CASSPSGRDTEAFF
TRBV6-5	-	TRBD1	TRBJ2-2	TGTGCCAGCAGTTACGGACAGGGGGCGATCGGGGAGCTGTTTTTT	CASSYGQGAIGELFF
TRBV7-2	-	TRBD2	TRBJ2-7	TGTGCCAGCAGCTTAGGGCCGGGAGGATCCTACGAGCAGTACTTC	CASSLGPGGSYEQYF
TRBV18	-	TRBD1	TRBJ1-2	TGTGCCAGCTCACCGACAAGGGACAGTAACTATGGCTACACCTTC	CASSPTRDSNYGYTF
TRBV7-6	-	-	TRBJ2-2	TGTGCCAGCAGCCTACAGGTCGGCGGCTACACCGGGGAGCTGTTTTTT	CASSLQVGGYTGELFF
TRBV3-1/TRBV3-2	-	-	TRBJ2-1	TGTGCCAGCAGCACTTGGGGGGCGGGGGCCCACAATGAGCAGTTCTTC	CASSTWGAGAHNEQFF
TRBV24-1	-	TRBD2	TRBJ2-1	TGTGCGCGGGTGTATGCGGGAGGCCCTTACAATGAGCAGTTCTTC	CARVYAGGPYNEQFF
TRBV3-1/TRBV3-2	-	TRBD2	TRBJ2-7	TGTGCCAGCAGCCAAGATTCCAAGCGGGAGGCGCGCGAGCAGTACTTC	CASSQDSKREAREQYF
TRBV11-2	-	-	TRBJ2-7	TGTGCCAGCAGCCCGGCGGGCGAGCAGTACTTC	CASSPAGEQYF
TRBV5-4	-	TRBD2	TRBJ2-1	TGTGCCAGCAGCTTGGATAGCGGGACCTATGAGCAGTTCTTC	CASSLDSGTYEQFF
TRBV5-1	-	TRBD1	TRBJ2-3	TGCGCCAGCAGCCTCCAGCTGACAGGGATAGGCACAGATACGCAGTATTTT	CASSLQLTGIGTDTQYF
TRBV4-2	-	TRBD2	TRBJ2-3	TGTGCCAGCAGCCCTGAAACTACTAGCGGGAGGGCCGCAGATACGCAGTATTTT	CASSPETTSGRAADTQYF
TRBV28	-	TRBD1	TRBJ1-3	TGTGCCACCTTGGACAGGGTCTCTGGAAACACCATATATTTT	CATLDRVSGNTIYF
TRBV5-8	-	-	TRBJ2-3	TGTGCCAGCAGCTTGGCCCAGGGATCGCCTAGCACAGATACGCAGTATTTT	CASSLAQGSPSTDTQYF
TRBV30	-	TRBD1	TRBJ1-5	TGTGCCTGGAGTCAAGGACAGGGATTAAGTCGCAATCAGCCCCAGCATTTT	CAWSQGQGLSRNQPQHF
TRBV24-1	-	-	TRBJ2-2	TGTGCCACCAGTGGTCCGGAGCTGAACACCGGGGAGCTGTTTTTT	CATSGPELNTGELFF
TRBV7-3	once	TRBD2	TRBJ2-5	TGTGCCAGCAGCTCGCGGGGCCTAGCGGGATACCAAGAGACCCAGTACTTC	CASSSRGLAGYQETQYF
TRBV5-8	once	TRBD1	TRBJ1-4	TGTGCCAGCAGCTTCCGTCGACAGGGAGCCCCCATTACTGAAAAACTGTTTTTT	CASSFRRQGAPITEKLFF
TRBV10-2	-	TRBD1	TRBJ2-5	TGCGCCAGCAGTGAATCTGGACAGGGGAAAGAGACCCAGTACTTC	CASSESGQGKETQYF
TRBV2	-	-	TRBJ1-1	TGTGCCAGCAGTGGAACAGGGTCGGCAGCTTTCTTT	CASSGTGSAAFF
TRBV4-1	-	-	TRBJ1-1	TGCGCCAGCAGCCAAGGGAGGGACACTGAAGCTTTCTTT	CASSQGRDTEAFF
TRBV9	-	-	TRBJ1-6	TGTGCCAGCAGCGGGGGGCTGGGCACCTCACCCCTCCACTTT	CASSGGLGTSPLHF
TRBV25-1	once	-	TRBJ1-2	TGTGCCAGCAGCGTGGGGGGGGCTGGCTATGGCTACACCTTC	CASSVGGAGYGYTF
TRBV9	once	TRBD1	TRBJ1-2	TGTGCCAGCAGCGAACAGGGGGCTGGCTACACCTTC	CASSEQGAGYTF
TRBV18	-	TRBD2	TRBJ2-7	TGTGCCAGGATACTAGCGGGCGGTAAACTTCAGCAGTACTTC	CARILAGGKLQQYF
TRBV3-1/TRBV3-2	once	TRBD1	TRBJ1-6	TGTGCCAGCAGCCGGGGACAGGGGCTGACCTATAATTCACCCCTCCACTTT	CASSRGQGLTYNSPLHF
TRBV6-5	-	-	TRBJ2-7	TGTGCCAGCACGGGAAGCTCCTACGAGCAGTACTTC	CASTGSSYEQYF
TRBV25-1	-	-	TRBJ2-2	TGTGCCAGCAGTGAACTAGCGAACACCGGGGAGCTGTTTTTT	CASSELANTGELFF
TRBV20-1	-	TRBD2	TRBJ2-7	TGCAGTGCTAGTCCTGTGGGCGGGAGGGCCGTGAACGAGCAGTACTTC	CSASPVGGRAVNEQYF